This paragraph covers one TCR beta chain sequence. Its antigen is unidentified. This specimen belongs to a study of cytomegalovirus exposure and HLA in healthy donors. The study's findings and limits: According to the study, 150 to 200 TCR beta chains were cytomegalovirus-associated. Productive status was seen about 90% or about 30% of the time for most TCR beta V segments in an earlier analysis. Later on, a genetic analysis was performed. It linked a missense variant in DCLRE1C with V- and J-gene trimming of TCR beta. A later analysis found common viral pathogens apparently linked to several of the most significant clusters.

Primers for the PCR totalled 60 Vbeta and 13 Jbeta. Measured with immunoSEQ multiplex PCR; TCRdb has only the in-frame clones, and not every one. The sample lists more than 150,000 clones; roughly 87% were seen once. The CDR3 is 12 amino acids. Germline V gene sequence: CDR1 SGHRS, CDR2 YFSETQ. V trimming: 7 bases; J trimming: 3 bases; junction bases outside the gene matches: 3. Sequencing was performed on PBMCs. This sequence joins TRBV5-1 and TRBJ1-2, with 7 nucleotides matching TRBD1. The receptor comes from a girl under three years old in good health and CMV-seronegative. This chain's CDR3 is CASQGTDYGYTF. DNA of the CDR3: TGCGCCAGCCAGGGGACAGACTATGGCTACACCTTC.